This T cell receptor (beta chain) stems from a study of blood T cells in healthy people across ages. Study-wide findings and caveats: PBMCs left unsorted prevented a conclusive naive versus antigen-experienced comparison.

A J-beta primer mix and a sample-barcoded 5' primer were used in a second PCR of about 7 to 12 cycles. In TCRdb, the 5' RACE reads were re-called with MiXCR into one record per CDR3 protein. The profile shows hundreds of thousands of distinct CDR3 sequences, about 32% of them singletons. The donors, healthy Caucasians from Russia, were aged about 6 to 100. Germline-derived CDR1 and CDR2 are DFQATT and SNEGSKA (reference sequence). The CDR3 runs 15 residues. As for this clonotype: The antigen is not known. One base away lies a much larger clone, so this may be a sequencing read error.

What was sequenced was blood. The sequence derives from a woman of 80 years or more in good health. V and J are TRBV20-1 and TRBJ2-5, with 7 nucleotides matching TRBD1. This CDR3 reads CGARDLATGQETQYF. DNA for the CDR3: TGCGGTGCTAGAGATCTCGCGACAGGGCAAGAGACCCAGTACTTC.